The 22 T cell receptor beta chains presented below share a single source sample, sequenced in a study of cytomegalovirus exposure and HLA in healthy donors. With 60 Vbeta and 13 Jbeta primers, the PCR was carried out. Clones were sequenced by immunoSEQ multiplex PCR, and TCRdb holds only the in-frame ones, with some missing. Of around 210,000 clones listed, over 75% were seen once; the top ten hold approximately 0.49%. Sequenced input: PBMCs. The receptors derive from a boy aged 10-17 years in good health and CMV-seronegative.

The rearrangement links TRBV9 to TRBJ1-3; no clear D gene. V lost 0 bases and J 8 bases, leaving 9 bases between the germline ends. From germline, CDR1 is SGDLS and CDR2 YYNGEE. The CDR3 is 13 amino acids. In nucleotides, the CDR3 is TGTGCCAGCAGCGTAGTGGTAGATGACACCATATATTTT. Translated: CASSVVVDDTIYF.

The genes are TRBV19 and TRBJ1-4; 8 nucleotides line up with TRBD1. Germline-derived CDR1 and CDR2 are LNHDA and SQIVND (reference sequence). CDR3 size: 14 residues. The V gene end was trimmed by 3 bases and the J gene end by 6 bases; junction bases not matched to a gene: 3. CDR3 bases: TGTGCCAGTAGTATGACAGGGGAGGATGAAAAACTGTTTTTT. Translation: CASSMTGEDEKLFF. Full variable domain (missing parts from reference TRBV19 and TRBJ1-4): DGGITQSPKYLFRKEGQNVTLSCEQNLNHDAMYWYRQDPGQGLRLIYYSQIVNDFQKGDIAEGYSVSREKKESFPLTVTSAQKNPTAFYLCASSMTGEDEKLFFGSGTQLSVL.

V gene TRBV5-1 combines with J gene TRBJ2-5; 12 positions match TRBD2. Germline lookup yields CDR1 SGHRS and CDR2 YFSETQ. V was pared by 4 bases and J by 2 bases, with 9 bases of the junction left unmatched. This CDR3 region has 17 residues. CDR3 amino acids: CASSRQTSGRLQETQYF. As DNA, the CDR3 is TGCGCCAGCAGCCGACAGACTAGCGGGAGATTGCAAGAGACCCAGTACTTC.

The V and J genes are TRBV19 and TRBJ1-6; D is unresolved. Germline V gives CDR1 LNHDA, CDR2 SQIVND (reference sequence). Between the trimmed V and J ends, which lost 5 bases and 0 bases, there was a span of 8 bases. CDR3 length equals 15 residues. CDR3 in amino acids: CASSLESSYNSPLHF. Here the CDR3 DNA reads TGTGCCAGTAGTTTGGAGAGCTCCTATAATTCACCCCTCCACTTT.

The chain joins TRBV6-5 to TRBJ1-5, with no clear D. The CDR3 loop spans 14 amino acids. V lost 2 bases to trimming and J lost 6 bases, with 11 bases between them. In germline, CDR1 is MNHEY, CDR2 SVGAGI. In nucleotides, the CDR3 is TGTGCCAGCAGTTACGACGGATCGGGTCAGCCCCAGCATTTT. It is translated as CASSYDGSGQPQHF.

The chain employs TRBV2 and TRBJ2-3, with D possibly being TRBD2 (7 bases). CDR1 SNHLY and CDR2 FYNNEI come from the germline V gene. V was trimmed by 8 bases and J by 6 bases, leaving 18 bases between them. The CDR3 spans 14 residues. The CDR3: CASLMGGAQDTQYF. CDR3 DNA: TGTGCCAGCTTGATGGGGGGGGCCCAGGATACGCAGTATTTT.

This clone was counted only a few times. This rearrangement joins TRBV18 to TRBJ2-3; 7 bases fit TRBD2. This CDR3 is built from 12 residues. Trimming removed 7 bases from V and 4 bases from J; junction bases left unmatched: 2. The V gene's germline CDR1 is KGHSH and CDR2 LQKENI. The CDR3 is CASWAGADTQYF. In DNA, the CDR3 is TGTGCCAGCTGGGCGGGGGCAGATACGCAGTATTTT.

The genes are TRBV4-1 and TRBJ2-1, with 7 bases fitting TRBD2. Trimming removed 3 bases from V and 6 bases from J; junction bases left unmatched: 5. This CDR3 has 14 amino acids. Germline lookup yields CDR1 MGHRA and CDR2 YSYEKL. CDR3 in DNA: TGCGCCAGCAGCCATCTCGGGGGGTTCAATGAGCAGTTCTTC. As protein: CASSHLGGFNEQFF.

V and J are TRBV7-9 and TRBJ1-6; no clear D gene. This CDR3 is 14 amino acids long. Germline V gives CDR1 SEHNR, CDR2 FQNEAQ (reference sequence). V lost 3 bases, J lost 8 bases, and 11 bases lay in between. Written as DNA, the CDR3 is TGTGCCAGCAGCTTCGGGGTTCGGGATTCACCCCTCCACTTT. Translating it yields CASSFGVRDSPLHF.

The chain employs TRBV18 and TRBJ2-3; 9 bases align to TRBD2. V lost 3 bases and J lost 1; bases outside the gene matches: 5. Germline V gives CDR1 KGHSH, CDR2 LQKENI. The CDR3 has 16 residues. CDR3 sequence (DNA): TGTGCCAGCTCACCGGCATTAGCGGGGGGCACAGATACGCAGTATTTT. Its protein is CASSPALAGGTDTQYF.

This chain links TRBV6-5 with TRBJ1-1; possibly TRBD1 for D (6 bases). Germline CDR1 reads MNHEY; CDR2 reads SVGAGI. This CDR3 spans 14 amino acids. Trimming removed 11 bases at V and 0 bases at J, with 16 bases between. The CDR3 DNA follows: TGTGCCTCAAGGGGGGGGGCATTGAACACTGAAGCTTTCTTT. It specifies CASRGGALNTEAFF.

The rearrangement links TRBV11-3 to TRBJ2-6, with D unresolved. The CDR3 spans 17 residues. The ends were cut back, 5 bases at V and 0 bases at J, with 14 bases in the middle. CDR1 is SGHNT, CDR2 YENEEA, per germline. The DNA for the CDR3 is TGTGCCAGCAGCCCTGGTGCAGTCAGCTCTGGGGCCAACGTCCTGACTTTC. As protein: CASSPGAVSSGANVLTF.

This chain connects TRBV7-2 to TRBJ2-2; D remains unclear. From germline, CDR1 is SGHTA and CDR2 FQGNSA. The CDR3 covers 14 residues. Trimming removed 1 base from V and 1 base from J, with 4 bases in between. The CDR3 loop is CASSLVVNTGELFF. The DNA for the CDR3 is TGTGCCAGCAGCTTAGTAGTGAACACCGGGGAGCTGTTTTTT.

This clone was recorded a few times. The rearrangement uses TRBV7-8 and TRBJ1-5, with D perhaps matching TRBD1 (6 bases). V gave up 5 bases and J gave up 3 bases, with 23 bases separating them. The CDR3 runs 18 residues. Per the germline V gene, CDR1 is SGHVS and CDR2 is FQNEAQ. CDR3 region: CASSRGGPRWGYNQPQHF. CDR3 sequence (DNA): TGTGCCAGCAGCCGAGGGGGACCAAGGTGGGGTTACAATCAGCCCCAGCATTTT.

In this sample, this clone turned up a few times. The J gene is TRBJ2-3, the V gene TRBV5-6; 8 nucleotides align to TRBD2. Germline lookup yields CDR1 SGHDT and CDR2 YYEEEE. V trimming: 1 base; J trimming: 1 base; junction bases outside the gene matches: 5. CDR3 length: 16 amino acids. CDR3 amino acids: CASSLFFSGGTDTQYF. The CDR3 DNA follows: TGTGCCAGCAGCTTGTTTTTTAGCGGGGGCACAGATACGCAGTATTTT.

The chain carries TRBV5-1 and TRBJ2-3, with 7 bases that match TRBD2. J lost 6 bases, V lost 2 bases, and 6 bases had no gene match. Germline CDR1 SGHRS, CDR2 YFSETQ. The CDR3 extends over 14 amino acids. In nucleotides, the CDR3 is TGCGCCAGCAGCTTTAGGACTAGTCCGGATACGCAGTATTTT. Translated, it gives CASSFRTSPDTQYF.

This chain connects TRBV7-2 to TRBJ1-1, with D tentatively TRBD1 (6 bases). The V gene lost 2 bases and the J gene lost 4 bases, with 17 bases spanning the gap. CDR1 and CDR2 (germline): SGHTA, FQGNSA. This CDR3 is 16 amino acids long. The CDR3 region is CASSLNRVAQLTEAFF. CDR3 DNA: TGTGCCAGCAGCTTAAACAGGGTGGCCCAACTCACTGAAGCTTTCTTT.

The chain has TRBV9 and TRBJ2-7; D is ambiguous. CDR1 and CDR2 from the germline V gene are SGDLS and YYNGEE. This CDR3 is built from 13 residues. Trimming pared 2 bases from V and 6 bases from J, leaving 12 bases between. The CDR3, as DNA: TGTGCCAGCAGCGTTCAACCCACCGGCGAGCAGTACTTC. Translated, it gives CASSVQPTGEQYF.

The genes are TRBV6-1 and TRBJ2-7, with 8 bases aligning to TRBD2. CDR3 size: 14 residues. The V segment lost 6 bases and the J segment 4 bases; nucleotides outside the gene matches: 8. The germline V gene encodes CDR1 MNHNS and CDR2 SASEGT. Here the CDR3 reads CASRITSGEYEQYF. CDR3 in DNA: TGTGCCAGCAGAATTACTAGCGGTGAATACGAGCAGTACTTC.

The chain couples TRBV5-4 to TRBJ2-3; 14 nucleotides line up with TRBD2. Trimming took 2 bases from V and 0 from J; bases not matched to a gene: 8. This CDR3 spans 19 amino acids. Germline loops: CDR1 SGHNT, CDR2 YYREEE (reference sequence). CDR3 sequence (DNA): TGTGCCAGCAGCTTTGGGACTAGCGGGGGATTTCCTAGCACAGATACGCAGTATTTT. Its protein is CASSFGTSGGFPSTDTQYF.

This clone was seen only once. The V call is TRBV11-3, the J call TRBJ1-4, with 9 bases aligning to TRBD1. V trimming: 2 bases; J trimming: 8 bases; junction bases outside the gene matches: 6. Germline V gives CDR1 SGHNT, CDR2 YENEEA. This CDR3 comprises 15 residues. For the CDR3, the DNA is TGTGCCAGCAGCTTACAACAGGGGGCGCGAGAAAAACTGTTTTTT. This codes for CASSLQQGAREKLFF.

This sequence joins TRBV5-1 and TRBJ1-1, with 7 bases aligning to TRBD1. Trimming at V came to 4 bases and at J to 4 bases, leaving 10 bases not matched to a gene. Germline-derived CDR1 and CDR2 are SGHRS and YFSETQ. This CDR3 is built from 15 residues. CDR3 coding DNA: TGCGCCAGCAGCAAGCCGGGACAGCTTGGCACTGAAGCTTTCTTT. Protein product: CASSKPGQLGTEAFF.